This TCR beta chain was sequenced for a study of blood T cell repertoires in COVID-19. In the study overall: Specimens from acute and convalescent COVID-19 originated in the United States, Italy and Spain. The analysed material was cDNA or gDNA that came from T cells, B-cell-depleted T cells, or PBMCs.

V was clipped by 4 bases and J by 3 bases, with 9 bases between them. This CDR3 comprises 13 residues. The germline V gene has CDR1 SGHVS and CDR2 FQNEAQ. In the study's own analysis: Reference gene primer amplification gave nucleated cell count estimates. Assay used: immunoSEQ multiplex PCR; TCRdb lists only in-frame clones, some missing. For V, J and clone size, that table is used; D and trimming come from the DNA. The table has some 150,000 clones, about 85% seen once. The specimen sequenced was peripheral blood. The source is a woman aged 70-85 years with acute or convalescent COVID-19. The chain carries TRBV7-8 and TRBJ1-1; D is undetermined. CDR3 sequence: CASSYGRDTEAFF. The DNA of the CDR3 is TGTGCCAGCAGCTATGGGCGGGACACTGAAGCTTTCTTT.